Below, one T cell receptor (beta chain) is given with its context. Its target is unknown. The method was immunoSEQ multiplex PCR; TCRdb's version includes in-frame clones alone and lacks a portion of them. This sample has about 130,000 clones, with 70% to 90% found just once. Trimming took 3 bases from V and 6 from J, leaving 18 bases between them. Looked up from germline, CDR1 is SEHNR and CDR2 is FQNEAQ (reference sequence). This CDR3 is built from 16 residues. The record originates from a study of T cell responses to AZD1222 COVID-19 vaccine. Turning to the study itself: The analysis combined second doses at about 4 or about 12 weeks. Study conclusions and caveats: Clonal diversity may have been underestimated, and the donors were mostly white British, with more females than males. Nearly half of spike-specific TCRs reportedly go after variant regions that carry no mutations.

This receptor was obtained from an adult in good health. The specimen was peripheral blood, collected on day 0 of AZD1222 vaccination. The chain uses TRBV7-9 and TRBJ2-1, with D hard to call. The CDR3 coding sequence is TGTGCCAGCAGCTTTGTAGTGGGCCTCAAGGGCAATGAGCAGTTCTTC. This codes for CASSFVVGLKGNEQFF.